This TCR beta chain was recorded in a study of vaccination and CD4 T cells after COVID-19. Study-level information: SARS-CoV-2, HCoV-NL63, HCoV-OC43 and HCoV-229E supplied the overlapping spike peptides used to stimulate cells. As a positive control, some control cultures were given a CEFX pool, while others were given an HIV-1 Nef pool or no peptide.

The treatment is: roughly 10-day PBMC culture with coronavirus spike peptide pools or control peptides (ViraFEST assay). Expansion of antigen-specific T cells with peptide pools by ViraFEST preceded sequencing of TCRs. Details on this clonotype: Its antigen is undetermined.

Cultured CD4+ T-cell DNA underwent Oncomine TCR Beta short-read sequencing. Investigators obtained genomic DNA by extraction from cultured CD4+ T cells. A single record per CDR3 protein comes from TCRdb applying MiXCR to the PCR reads. The sample records about 21,000 distinct CDR3 sequences, 45% to 60% being singletons. The CDR3 totals 15 residues. The V gene end was trimmed by 4 bases and the J gene end by 6 bases; junction bases not matched to a gene: 12. From germline, CDR1 is SGHRS and CDR2 YFSETQ. The gene calls are TRBV5-1 and TRBJ1-1, with 7 nucleotides matching TRBD1. Specimen: CD4+ T cells from blood, cultured in vitro. The source of this sequence is a human donor who had recovered from COVID-19. The CDR3 is CASSTGQVHIAEAFF. In DNA form, the CDR3 reads TGCGCCAGCAGCACCGGACAGGTTCATATCGCTGAAGCTTTCTTT.